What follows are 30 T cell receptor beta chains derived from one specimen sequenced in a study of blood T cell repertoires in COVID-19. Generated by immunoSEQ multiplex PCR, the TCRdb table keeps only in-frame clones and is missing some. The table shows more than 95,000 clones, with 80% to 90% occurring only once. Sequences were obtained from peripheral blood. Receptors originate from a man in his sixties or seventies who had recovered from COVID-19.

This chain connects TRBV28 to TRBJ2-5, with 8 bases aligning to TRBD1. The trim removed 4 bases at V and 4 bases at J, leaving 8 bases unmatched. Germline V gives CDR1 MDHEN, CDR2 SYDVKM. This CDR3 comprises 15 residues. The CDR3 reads CASSSLQGGGETQYF. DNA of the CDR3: TGTGCCAGCAGTTCATTACAGGGGGGAGGAGAGACCCAGTACTTC.

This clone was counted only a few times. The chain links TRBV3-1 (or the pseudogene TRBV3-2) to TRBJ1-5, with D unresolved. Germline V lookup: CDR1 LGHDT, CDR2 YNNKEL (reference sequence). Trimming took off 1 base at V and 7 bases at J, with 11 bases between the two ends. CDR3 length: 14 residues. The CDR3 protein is CASSQGGVRQPQHF. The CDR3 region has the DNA TGTGCCAGCAGCCAAGGGGGAGTGCGGCAGCCCCAGCATTTT.

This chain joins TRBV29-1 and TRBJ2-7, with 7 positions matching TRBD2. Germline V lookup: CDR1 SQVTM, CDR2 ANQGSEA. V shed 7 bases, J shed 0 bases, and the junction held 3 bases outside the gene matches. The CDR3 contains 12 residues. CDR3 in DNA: TGCAGCGCTGGGGGGGTCTCCTACGAGCAGTACTTC. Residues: CSAGGVSYEQYF.

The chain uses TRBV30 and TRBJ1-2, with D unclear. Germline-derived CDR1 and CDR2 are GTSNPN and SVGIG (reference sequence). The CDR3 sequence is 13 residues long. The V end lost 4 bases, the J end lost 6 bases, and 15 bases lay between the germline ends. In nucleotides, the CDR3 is TGTGCCTGGACCCACGGTGCCCTAAATGGCTACACCTTC. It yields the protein CAWTHGALNGYTF.

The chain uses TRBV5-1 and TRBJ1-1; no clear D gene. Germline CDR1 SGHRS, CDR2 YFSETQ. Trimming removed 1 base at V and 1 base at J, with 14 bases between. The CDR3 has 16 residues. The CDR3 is CASSLIFHSENTEAFF. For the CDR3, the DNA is TGCGCCAGCAGCTTGATTTTCCACAGTGAGAACACTGAAGCTTTCTTT.

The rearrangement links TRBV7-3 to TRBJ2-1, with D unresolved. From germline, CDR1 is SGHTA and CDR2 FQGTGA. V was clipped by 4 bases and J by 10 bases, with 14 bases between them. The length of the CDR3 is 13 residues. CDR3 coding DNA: TGTGCCAGCAGCTCCGGCCGGAACGGGGAGCAGTTCTTC. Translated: CASSSGRNGEQFF.

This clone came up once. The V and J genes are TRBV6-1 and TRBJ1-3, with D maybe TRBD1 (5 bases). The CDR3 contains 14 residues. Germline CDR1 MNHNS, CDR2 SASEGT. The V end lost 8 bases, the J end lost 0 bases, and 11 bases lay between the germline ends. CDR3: CASSRGSSGNTIYF. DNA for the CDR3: TGTGCCAGCTCTAGGGGATCCTCTGGAAACACCATATATTTT.

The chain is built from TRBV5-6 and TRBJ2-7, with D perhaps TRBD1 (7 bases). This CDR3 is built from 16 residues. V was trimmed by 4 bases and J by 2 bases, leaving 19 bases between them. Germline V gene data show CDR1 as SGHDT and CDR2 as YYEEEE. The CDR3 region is CASSPLGAGGTYEQYF. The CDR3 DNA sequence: TGTGCCAGCAGCCCCTTGGGTGCAGGGGGGACCTACGAGCAGTACTTC.

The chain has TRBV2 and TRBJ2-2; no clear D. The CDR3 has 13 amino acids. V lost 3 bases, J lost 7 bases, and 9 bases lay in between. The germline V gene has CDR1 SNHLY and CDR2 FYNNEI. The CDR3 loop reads CASSEVKRGELFF. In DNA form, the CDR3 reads TGTGCCAGCAGTGAGGTCAAGCGCGGGGAGCTGTTTTTT. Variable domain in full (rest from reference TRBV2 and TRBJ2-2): EPEVTQTPSHQVTQMGQEVILRCVPISNHLYFYWYRQILGQKVEFLVSFYNNEISEKSEIFDDQFSVERPDGSNFTLKIRSTKLEDSAMYFCASSEVKRGELFFGEGSRLTVL.

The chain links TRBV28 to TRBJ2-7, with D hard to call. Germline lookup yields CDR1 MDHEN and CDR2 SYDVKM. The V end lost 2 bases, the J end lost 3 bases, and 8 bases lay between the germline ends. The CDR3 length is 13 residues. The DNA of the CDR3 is TGTGCCAGCAGTTTAAACAGTGGCTACGAGCAGTACTTC. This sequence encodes CASSLNSGYEQYF.

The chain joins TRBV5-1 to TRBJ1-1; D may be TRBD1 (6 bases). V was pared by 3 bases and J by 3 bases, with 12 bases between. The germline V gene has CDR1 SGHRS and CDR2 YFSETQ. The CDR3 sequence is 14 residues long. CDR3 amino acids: CASSSQGLDTEAFF. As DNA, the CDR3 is TGCGCCAGCAGCTCACAGGGCCTCGACACTGAAGCTTTCTTT.

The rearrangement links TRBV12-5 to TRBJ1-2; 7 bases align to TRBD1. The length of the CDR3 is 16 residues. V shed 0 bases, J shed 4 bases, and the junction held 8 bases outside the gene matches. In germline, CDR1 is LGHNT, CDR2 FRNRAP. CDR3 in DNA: TGTGCTAGTGGTTTGGTAGGGGGACAGAGTAGCTATGGCTACACCTTC. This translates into CASGLVGGQSSYGYTF. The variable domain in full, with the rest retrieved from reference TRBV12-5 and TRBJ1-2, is DARVTQTPRHKVTEMGQEVTMRCQPILGHNTVFWYRQTMMQGLELLAYFRNRAPLDDSGMPKDRFSAEMPDATLATLKIQPSEPRDSAVYFCASGLVGGQSSYGYTFGSGTRLTVV.

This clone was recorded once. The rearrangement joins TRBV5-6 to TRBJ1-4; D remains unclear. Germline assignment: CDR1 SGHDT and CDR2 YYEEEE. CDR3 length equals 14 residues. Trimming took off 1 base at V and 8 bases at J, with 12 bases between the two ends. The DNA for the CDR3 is TGTGCCAGCAGCTTGTTTGGGTCGGGGGAAAAACTGTTTTTT. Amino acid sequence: CASSLFGSGEKLFF.

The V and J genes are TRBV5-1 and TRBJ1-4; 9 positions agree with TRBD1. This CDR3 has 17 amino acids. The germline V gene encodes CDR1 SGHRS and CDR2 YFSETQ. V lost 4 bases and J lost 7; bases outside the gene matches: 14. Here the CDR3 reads CASSGLQGAGWSEKLFF. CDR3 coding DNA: TGCGCCAGCAGCGGATTACAGGGGGCGGGCTGGTCTGAAAAACTGTTTTTT.

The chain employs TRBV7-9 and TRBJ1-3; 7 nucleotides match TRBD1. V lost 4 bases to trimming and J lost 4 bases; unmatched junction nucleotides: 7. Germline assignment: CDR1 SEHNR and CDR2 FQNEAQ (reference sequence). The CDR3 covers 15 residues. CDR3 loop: CASSSPGDRGNTIYF. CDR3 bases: TGTGCCAGCAGCTCCCCAGGGGACAGAGGAAACACCATATATTTT.

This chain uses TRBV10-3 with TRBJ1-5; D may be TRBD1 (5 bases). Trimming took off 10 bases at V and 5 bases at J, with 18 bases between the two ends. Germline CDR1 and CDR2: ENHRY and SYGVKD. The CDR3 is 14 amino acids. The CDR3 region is CASQGFGLDQPQHF. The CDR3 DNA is TGTGCCAGCCAGGGTTTCGGGTTAGATCAGCCCCAGCATTTT.

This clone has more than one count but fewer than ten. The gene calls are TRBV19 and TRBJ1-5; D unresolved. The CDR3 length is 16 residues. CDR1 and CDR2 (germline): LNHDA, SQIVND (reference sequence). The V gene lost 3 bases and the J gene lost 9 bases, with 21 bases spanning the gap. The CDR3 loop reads CASSMGRPLLPRPQHF. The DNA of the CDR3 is TGTGCCAGTAGTATGGGGAGGCCCCTTTTGCCGAGGCCCCAGCATTTT.

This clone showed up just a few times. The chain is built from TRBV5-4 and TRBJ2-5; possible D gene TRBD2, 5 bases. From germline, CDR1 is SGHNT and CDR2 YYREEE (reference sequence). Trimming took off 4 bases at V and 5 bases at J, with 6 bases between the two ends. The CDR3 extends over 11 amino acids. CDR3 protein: CASSVAETQYF. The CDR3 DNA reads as TGTGCCAGCAGCGTAGCGGAGACCCAGTACTTC.

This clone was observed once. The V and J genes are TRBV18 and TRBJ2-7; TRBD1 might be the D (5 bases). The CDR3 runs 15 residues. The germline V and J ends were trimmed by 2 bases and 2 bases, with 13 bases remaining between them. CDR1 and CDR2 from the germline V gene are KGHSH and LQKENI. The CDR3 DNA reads TGTGCCAGCTCACCATTTCAGGCAGGGACCTACGAGCAGTACTTC. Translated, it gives CASSPFQAGTYEQYF.

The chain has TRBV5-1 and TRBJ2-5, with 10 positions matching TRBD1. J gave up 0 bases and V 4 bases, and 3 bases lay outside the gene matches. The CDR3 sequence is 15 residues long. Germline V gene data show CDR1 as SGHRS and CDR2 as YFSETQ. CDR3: CASSTGQGHQETQYF. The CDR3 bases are TGCGCCAGCAGCACGGGACAGGGGCACCAAGAGACCCAGTACTTC.

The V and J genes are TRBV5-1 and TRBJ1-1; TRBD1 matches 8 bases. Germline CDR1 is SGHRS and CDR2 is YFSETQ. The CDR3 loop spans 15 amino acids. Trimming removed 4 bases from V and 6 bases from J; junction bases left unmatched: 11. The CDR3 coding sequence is TGCGCCAGCAGCAGACAGGGACAGGAGAATTCTGAAGCTTTCTTT. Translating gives CASSRQGQENSEAFF. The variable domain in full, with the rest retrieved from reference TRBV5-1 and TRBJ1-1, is KAGVTQTPRYLIKTRGQQVTLSCSPISGHRSVSWYQQTPGQGLQFLFEYFSETQRNKGNFPGRFSGRQFSNSRSEMNVSTLELGDSALYLCASSRQGQENSEAFFGQGTRLTVV.

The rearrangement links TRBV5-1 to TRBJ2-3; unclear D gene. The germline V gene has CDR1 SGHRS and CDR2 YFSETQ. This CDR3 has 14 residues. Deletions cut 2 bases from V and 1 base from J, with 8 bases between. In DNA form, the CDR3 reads TGCGCCAGCAGCTTATCGGCGGGCACAGATACGCAGTATTTT. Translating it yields CASSLSAGTDTQYF.

CDR3 residues: CASTSLYQPQHF. CDR3 nucleotides: TGTGCCAGCACCTCCCTGTATCAGCCCCAGCATTTT. The chain links TRBV12-3 or TRBV12-4 to TRBJ1-5, with no clear D. The CDR3 runs to 12 residues. V lost 7 bases and J lost 5, with 9 bases in between.

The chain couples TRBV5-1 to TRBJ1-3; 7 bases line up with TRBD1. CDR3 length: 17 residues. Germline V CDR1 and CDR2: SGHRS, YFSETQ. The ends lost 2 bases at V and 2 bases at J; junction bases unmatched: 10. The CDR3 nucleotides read TGCGCCAGCAGCTTTGTCGGGTCAACAGGGGCTGGAAACACCATATATTTT. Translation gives CASSFVGSTGAGNTIYF.

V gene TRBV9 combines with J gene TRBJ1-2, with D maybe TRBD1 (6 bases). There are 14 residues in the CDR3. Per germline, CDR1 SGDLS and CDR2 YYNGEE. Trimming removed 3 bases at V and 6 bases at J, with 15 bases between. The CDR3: CASSASSRGDGYTF. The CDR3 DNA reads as TGTGCCAGCAGCGCCTCCAGCAGGGGAGATGGCTACACCTTC.

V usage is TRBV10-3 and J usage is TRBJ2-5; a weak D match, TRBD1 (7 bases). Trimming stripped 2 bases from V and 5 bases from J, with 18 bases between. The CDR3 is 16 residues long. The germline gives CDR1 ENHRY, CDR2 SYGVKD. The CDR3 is CAISEGAGGGSETQYF. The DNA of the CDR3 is TGTGCCATCAGTGAGGGGGCAGGGGGAGGATCCGAGACCCAGTACTTC.

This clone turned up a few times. The CDR3 is CASSPRMTGGRDTQYF. The CDR3 DNA reads TGTGCCAGCTCACCACGGATGACAGGGGGAAGAGATACGCAGTATTTT. The chain recombines TRBV18 with TRBJ2-3; 9 nucleotides match TRBD1. The germline gives CDR1 KGHSH, CDR2 LQKENI. The V gene end was trimmed by 1 base and the J gene end by 5 bases; junction bases not matched to a gene: 7. This CDR3 spans 16 amino acids.

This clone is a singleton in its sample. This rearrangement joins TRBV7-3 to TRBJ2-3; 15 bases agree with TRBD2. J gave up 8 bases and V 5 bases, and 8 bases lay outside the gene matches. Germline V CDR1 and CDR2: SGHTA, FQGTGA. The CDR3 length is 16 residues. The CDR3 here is CASSPGTSGRRGTQYF. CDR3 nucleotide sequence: TGTGCCAGCAGCCCGGGGACTAGCGGGAGGCGGGGTACGCAGTATTTT. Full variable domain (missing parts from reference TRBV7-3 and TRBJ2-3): GAGVSQTPSNKVTEKGKYVELRCDPISGHTALYWYRQSLGQGPEFLIYFQGTGAADDSGLPNDRFFAVRPEGSVSTLKIQRTERGDSAVYLCASSPGTSGRRGTQYFGPGTRLTVL.

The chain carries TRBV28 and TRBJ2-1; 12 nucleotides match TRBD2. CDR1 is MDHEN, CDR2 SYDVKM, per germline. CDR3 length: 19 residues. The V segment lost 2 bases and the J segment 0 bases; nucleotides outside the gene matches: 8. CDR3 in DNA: TGTGCCAGCAGTTTACTACTAGCGGGGGGCGTGAGCTCCTACAATGAGCAGTTCTTC. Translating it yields CASSLLLAGGVSSYNEQFF.

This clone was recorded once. The CDR3 sequence is CASSSGQGKVSEAFF. The CDR3 nucleotides read TGTGCCAGCAGCTCGGGACAGGGCAAGGTCTCTGAAGCTTTCTTT. This chain links TRBV11-3 with TRBJ1-1, with TRBD1 matching 9 bases. There are 15 residues in the CDR3. From germline, CDR1 is SGHNT and CDR2 YENEEA. Trimming removed 4 bases from V and 6 bases from J; junction bases left unmatched: 9.